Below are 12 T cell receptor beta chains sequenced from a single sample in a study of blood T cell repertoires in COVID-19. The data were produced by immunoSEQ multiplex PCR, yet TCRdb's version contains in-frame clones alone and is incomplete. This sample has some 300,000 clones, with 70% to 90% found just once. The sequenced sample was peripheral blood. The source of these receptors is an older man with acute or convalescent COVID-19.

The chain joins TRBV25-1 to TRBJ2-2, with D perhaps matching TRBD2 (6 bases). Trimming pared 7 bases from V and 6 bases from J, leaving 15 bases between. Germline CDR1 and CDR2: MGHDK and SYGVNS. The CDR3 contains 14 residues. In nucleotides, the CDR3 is TGTGCCAGCACTCCCGCGGGGATTGCCGGGGAGCTGTTTTTT. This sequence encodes CASTPAGIAGELFF.

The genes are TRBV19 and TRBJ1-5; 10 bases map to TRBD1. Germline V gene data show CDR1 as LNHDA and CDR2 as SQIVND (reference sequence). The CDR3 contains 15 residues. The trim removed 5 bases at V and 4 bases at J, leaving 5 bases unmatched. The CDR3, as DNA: TGTGCCAGTAGTGGACAGGGGGGTCGAAATCAGCCCCAGCATTTT. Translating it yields CASSGQGGRNQPQHF.

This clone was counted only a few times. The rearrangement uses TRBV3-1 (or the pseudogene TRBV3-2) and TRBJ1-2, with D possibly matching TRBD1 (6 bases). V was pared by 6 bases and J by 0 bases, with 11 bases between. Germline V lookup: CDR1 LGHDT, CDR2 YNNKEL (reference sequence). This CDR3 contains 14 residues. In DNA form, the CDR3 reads TGTGCCAGCAGAGACAGGTTAGCTAACTATGGCTACACCTTC. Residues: CASRDRLANYGYTF.

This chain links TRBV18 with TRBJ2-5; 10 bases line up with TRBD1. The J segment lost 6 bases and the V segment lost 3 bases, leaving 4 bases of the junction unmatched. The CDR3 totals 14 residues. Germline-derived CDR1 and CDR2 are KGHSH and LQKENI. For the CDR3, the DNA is TGTGCCAGCTCACCGGGACAGGGGTGGAAGACCCAGTACTTC. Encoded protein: CASSPGQGWKTQYF. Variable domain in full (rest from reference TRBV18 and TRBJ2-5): NAGVMQNPRHLVRRRGQEARLRCSPMKGHSHVYWYRQLPEEGLKFMVYLQKENIIDESGMPKERFSAEFPKEGPSILRIQQVVRGDSAAYFCASSPGQGWKTQYFGPGTRLLVL.

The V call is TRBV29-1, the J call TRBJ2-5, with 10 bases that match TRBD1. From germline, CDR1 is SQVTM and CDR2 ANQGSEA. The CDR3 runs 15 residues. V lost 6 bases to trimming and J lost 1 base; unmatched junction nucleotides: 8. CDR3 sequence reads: CSVKTGTGAQETQYF. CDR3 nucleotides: TGCAGCGTAAAAACCGGGACAGGGGCCCAAGAGACCCAGTACTTC.

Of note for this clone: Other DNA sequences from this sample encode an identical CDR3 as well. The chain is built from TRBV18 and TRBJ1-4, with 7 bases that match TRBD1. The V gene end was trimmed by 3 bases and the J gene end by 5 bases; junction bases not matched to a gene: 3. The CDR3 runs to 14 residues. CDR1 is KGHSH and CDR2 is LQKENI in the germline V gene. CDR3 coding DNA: TGTGCCAGCTCACCGACAGGGAACAATGAAAAACTGTTTTTT. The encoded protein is CASSPTGNNEKLFF.

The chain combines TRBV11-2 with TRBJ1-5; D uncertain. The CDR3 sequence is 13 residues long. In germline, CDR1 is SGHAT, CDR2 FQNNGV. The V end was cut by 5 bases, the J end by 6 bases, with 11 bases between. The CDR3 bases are TGTGCCAGCAGCCCCGGAGATCGTCAGCCCCAGCATTTT. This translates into CASSPGDRQPQHF.

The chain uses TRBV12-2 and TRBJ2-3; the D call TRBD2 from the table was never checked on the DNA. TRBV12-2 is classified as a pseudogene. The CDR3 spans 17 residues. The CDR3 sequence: CASRLGGVVLGTDTQYF. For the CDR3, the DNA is TGTGCAAGTCGCTTAGGGGGGGTCGTCTTGGGCACAGATACGCAGTATTTT.

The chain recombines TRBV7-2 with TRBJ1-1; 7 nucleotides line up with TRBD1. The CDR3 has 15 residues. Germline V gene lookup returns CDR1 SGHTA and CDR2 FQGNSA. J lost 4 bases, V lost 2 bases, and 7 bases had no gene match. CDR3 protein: CASSLIQGRITEAFF. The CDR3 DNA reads TGTGCCAGCAGCTTAATACAGGGGCGAATCACTGAAGCTTTCTTT.

The CDR3 loop is CASSQGGQGDPLHF. For the CDR3, the DNA is TGTGCCAGCAGCCAAGGAGGACAGGGAGACCCCCTCCACTTT. The rearrangement links TRBV3-1 (or the pseudogene TRBV3-2) to TRBJ1-6, with 8 bases aligning to TRBD1. The germline V gene encodes CDR1 LGHDT and CDR2 YNNKEL (reference sequence). This CDR3 is built from 14 residues. J lost 13 bases, V lost 1 base, and 6 bases had no gene match.

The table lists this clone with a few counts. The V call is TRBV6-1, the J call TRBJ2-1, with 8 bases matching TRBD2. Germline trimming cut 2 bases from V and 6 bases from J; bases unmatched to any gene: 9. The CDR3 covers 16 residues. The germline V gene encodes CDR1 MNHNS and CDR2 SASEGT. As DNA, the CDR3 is TGTGCCAGCAGTGAATGGGCGGGGGGCAGTTCCAATGAGCAGTTCTTC. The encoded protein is CASSEWAGGSSNEQFF.

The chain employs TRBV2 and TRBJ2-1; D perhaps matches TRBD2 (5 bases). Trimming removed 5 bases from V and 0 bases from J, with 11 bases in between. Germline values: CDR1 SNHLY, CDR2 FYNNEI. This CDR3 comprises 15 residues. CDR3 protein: CASSLSGSSYNEQFF. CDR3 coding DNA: TGTGCCAGCAGTTTAAGCGGAAGCTCCTACAATGAGCAGTTCTTC.